Below are 3 T cell receptor beta chains sequenced from a single sample in a study of T-cell memory formation after mild COVID-19. TCRdb called the 5' RACE reads again in MiXCR, with one record for every CDR3 protein. The sample comprises about 180,000 distinct CDR3 sequences, approximately 16% of which are singletons, and 2% to 2.5% rests with the top ten. The source material was PBMCs or a T cell subset sorted from them (not recorded which). Receptor source: an adult woman who had mild COVID-19 (a few samples of this study predate the infection). Cell type and time point are not known.

The genes are TRBV29-1 and TRBJ2-1; the D is unclear. CDR3 length equals 13 residues. Germline V CDR1 and CDR2: SQVTM, ANQGSEA. Trimming took off 4 bases at V and 0 bases at J, with 7 bases between the two ends. The CDR3 region has the DNA TGCAGCGTTGTGCAGTTCTCCTACAATGAGCAGTTCTTC. It specifies CSVVQFSYNEQFF.

The V call is TRBV9, the J call TRBJ2-7, with D possibly matching TRBD2 (5 bases). The CDR3 is made up of 14 amino acids. The germline gives CDR1 SGDLS, CDR2 YYNGEE. V shed 2 bases and J shed 2 bases, with 11 bases lying between them. The CDR3 DNA is TGTGCCAGCAGCGTGGGTCCCGGGGCCTACGAGCAGTACTTC. This sequence encodes CASSVGPGAYEQYF.

This clonotype occurred a few times. J is TRBJ2-3 and V is TRBV20-1, with TRBD2 matching 7 bases. Germline V CDR1 and CDR2: DFQATT, SNEGSKA (reference sequence). CDR3 size: 18 residues. V lost 1 base to trimming and J lost 4 bases; unmatched junction nucleotides: 17. The CDR3 coding sequence is TGCAGTGCTAGAGGACTAGCCCGAGGGGTAGATATCTCAGATACGCAGTATTTT. Its translation is CSARGLARGVDISDTQYF.